Detailed here is one T cell receptor (beta chain). V gave up 6 bases and J gave up 3 bases; unmatched junction bases: 2. This CDR3 has 14 amino acids. CDR1 is MNHEY, CDR2 SVGAGI, per germline. These data are taken from a study of control samples from healthy donors and cancer patients. TCRdb keeps only in-frame clones here, not all; method: immunoSEQ multiplex PCR. Found here are about 140,000 clones, roughly nine tenths of them singletons; the top ten hold about 7.1%. The chain employs TRBV6-5 and TRBJ1-5; 10 nucleotides match TRBD1. This receptor was taken from a man aged 18 to 30 in good health. The specimen was blood. Written as DNA, the CDR3 is TGTGCCAGCAGGGGACAGGGGTTCAATCAGCCCCAGCATTTT. It yields the protein CASRGQGFNQPQHF.